The 24 T cell receptor beta chains reported below all come from one sample, sequenced in a study of T-cell memory formation after mild COVID-19. TCRdb reprocessed the 5' RACE reads with MiXCR, giving one entry per CDR3 protein. The sample shows about 29,000 distinct CDR3 sequences, roughly 12% of them seen only once. The sequenced sample consisted of PBMCs or a T cell subset sorted from them (not recorded which). The receptors come from an adult woman who had mild COVID-19 (a few samples of this study predate the infection). Cell type and time point are not known.

The sample holds many counts of this clonotype. This chain joins TRBV6-1 and TRBJ1-2, with D tentatively TRBD1 (5 bases). Trimming took off 5 bases at V and 2 bases at J, with 24 bases between the two ends. CDR3 size: 18 residues. CDR1 and CDR2 (germline): MNHNS, SASEGT. CDR3: CASSPLGTAAPINYGYTF. The CDR3 coding sequence is TGTGCCAGCAGTCCTCTAGGGACGGCGGCCCCAATCAACTATGGCTACACCTTC.

The V and J genes are TRBV11-3 and TRBJ2-3; either TRBD1 or TRBD2 may supply D (5 bases each). The CDR3 runs to 14 residues. The V gene lost 4 bases and the J gene lost 6 bases, with 14 bases spanning the gap. CDR1 SGHNT and CDR2 YENEEA come from the germline V gene. CDR3 bases: TGTGCCAGCAGCTCCCCTAGCAGGGCCGATACGCAGTATTTT. Translating gives CASSSPSRADTQYF.

This clonotype has only a few counts. The V and J genes are TRBV30 and TRBJ2-7; D is undetermined. V was shortened by 2 bases and J by 3 bases, with 8 bases between the two germline ends. The CDR3 is 12 residues long. CDR1 is GTSNPN and CDR2 is SVGIG in the germline V gene (reference sequence). CDR3 DNA: TGTGCCTGGAGTACCCTCAACTACGAGCAGTACTTC. It encodes CAWSTLNYEQYF.

The rearrangement joins TRBV10-3 to TRBJ2-3, with D tentatively TRBD1 (6 bases). Trimming left V 10 bases short and J 1 base short, with 15 bases between. This CDR3 is 14 amino acids long. Per germline, CDR1 ENHRY and CDR2 SYGVKD. CDR3 sequence: CATGDIPRTDTQYF. CDR3 nucleotide sequence: TGTGCCACCGGGGACATCCCACGCACAGATACGCAGTATTTT.

In this sample, this clonotype turned up many times. The chain recombines TRBV11-2 with TRBJ2-7, with 7 bases that match TRBD1. The CDR3 is 15 amino acids. The junction had 5 bases not matched to a gene; V was cut back by 1 base and J by 2 bases. CDR1 SGHAT and CDR2 FQNNGV come from the germline V gene. The CDR3 DNA reads as TGTGCCAGCAGCTTAGTGGGGACAGTGGCCTACGAGCAGTACTTC. This gives the protein CASSLVGTVAYEQYF.

This clonotype was picked up many times. The gene calls are TRBV20-1 and TRBJ2-3; 10 nucleotides line up with TRBD2. V was clipped by 0 bases and J by 1 base; unmatched bases: 7. The CDR3 is made up of 17 amino acids. Germline V gene sequence: CDR1 DFQATT, CDR2 SNEGSKA (reference sequence). The CDR3 spells CSARDARGTSGTDTQYF. The DNA for the CDR3 is TGCAGTGCTAGAGATGCTCGAGGGACTAGCGGCACAGATACGCAGTATTTT.

This clonotype was detected ten times or more. The V and J genes are TRBV29-1 and TRBJ1-1; D is unresolved. There are 9 residues in the CDR3. The germline V and J ends were trimmed by 5 bases and 11 bases, with 9 bases remaining between them. Per germline, CDR1 SQVTM and CDR2 ANQGSEA. CDR3 in DNA: TGCAGCGTTCCAGCTTTGGCTTTCTTT. Its protein is CSVPALAFF.

This clonotype was observed many times. In nucleotides, the CDR3 is TGTGCCAGCAGTGCCACGAATACACAGGGGGCGAGGGTGGATGGCTACACCTTC. It encodes CASSATNTQGARVDGYTF. The chain couples TRBV27 to TRBJ1-2; 9 positions agree with TRBD1. Germline loops: CDR1 MNHEY, CDR2 SMNVEV (reference sequence). CDR3 size: 18 residues. The junction had 19 bases not matched to a gene; V was cut back by 5 bases and J by 6 bases.

This clonotype was observed at least ten times. V gene TRBV5-5 combines with J gene TRBJ2-1, with 7 bases fitting TRBD1. CDR1 is SGHKS, CDR2 YYEKEE, per germline (reference sequence). V was pared by 2 bases and J by 2 bases, with 16 bases of the junction left unmatched. The CDR3 runs 19 residues. The CDR3 sequence: CASSFYIVPTGWTYNEQFF. DNA of the CDR3: TGTGCCAGCAGCTTCTATATCGTCCCGACAGGGTGGACCTACAATGAGCAGTTCTTC.

This clonotype has just a few counts. The chain recombines TRBV6-5 with TRBJ1-3; D remains unclear. Trimming removed 0 bases from V and 0 bases from J, with 15 bases in between. This CDR3 comprises 18 residues. CDR1 MNHEY and CDR2 SVGAGI come from the germline V gene. In DNA, the CDR3 is TGTGCCAGCAGTTACTCGGACGTCAATTCGGGCTCTGGAAACACCATATATTTT. Its translation is CASSYSDVNSGSGNTIYF.

In its sample, this clonotype was seen many times. The J gene is TRBJ1-2, the V gene TRBV20-1, with D maybe TRBD1 (5 bases). Per the germline V gene, CDR1 is DFQATT and CDR2 is SNEGSKA (reference sequence). The CDR3 extends over 12 amino acids. V lost 6 bases and J lost 4, with 12 bases in between. CDR3 coding DNA: TGCAGTGCCTCTCTAAGGGGCTATGGCTACACCTTC. The encoded protein is CSASLRGYGYTF.

This clonotype was recorded at least ten times. This chain uses TRBV4-1 with TRBJ2-1; TRBD1 matches 8 bases. Germline CDR1 MGHRA, CDR2 YSYEKL. This CDR3 is built from 16 residues. V was pared by 0 bases and J by 4 bases, with 5 bases of the junction left unmatched. CDR3: CASSQELQGGYNEQFF. CDR3 nucleotide sequence: TGCGCCAGCAGCCAAGAACTACAGGGGGGTTACAATGAGCAGTTCTTC.

This clonotype has a count of ten or more. The chain links TRBV11-2 to TRBJ2-2; 9 bases are a match to TRBD1. The CDR3 totals 16 residues. The germline V gene has CDR1 SGHAT and CDR2 FQNNGV. V lost 0 bases to trimming and J lost 3 bases; unmatched junction nucleotides: 2. DNA for the CDR3: TGTGCCAGCAGCTTAGAGGACAGGGGAGACACCGGGGAGCTGTTTTTT. It specifies CASSLEDRGDTGELFF.

This clonotype was seen repeatedly, ten times or more. The chain carries TRBV27 and TRBJ1-2, with D perhaps TRBD1 (5 bases). The CDR3 length is 15 residues. CDR1 MNHEY and CDR2 SMNVEV come from the germline V gene (reference sequence). Deletions cut 8 bases from V and 2 bases from J, with 18 bases between. CDR3 DNA sequence: TGTGCCAGCGCAAGAATTGGGGGGAGGAACTATGGCTACACCTTC. Its translation is CASARIGGRNYGYTF.

In its sample, this clonotype was seen many times. The chain uses TRBV6-6 and TRBJ2-5; 9 nucleotides agree with TRBD2. This CDR3 is built from 14 residues. Germline assignment: CDR1 MNHNY and CDR2 SVGAGI (reference sequence). The V and J ends lost 6 bases and 2 bases, in that order; junction bases with no gene match: 4. The CDR3 nucleotides read TGTGCCAGCAGACGACTAGCGGTACAAGAGACCCAGTACTTC. Translating it yields CASRRLAVQETQYF.

This clonotype showed up many times. V gene TRBV19 combines with J gene TRBJ1-1; D unresolved. This CDR3 has 10 residues. V was pared by 10 bases and J by 4 bases, with 7 bases between. Per the germline V gene, CDR1 is LNHDA and CDR2 is SQIVND (reference sequence). The CDR3 reads CATHGTEAFF. The CDR3 DNA is TGTGCCACCCACGGCACTGAAGCTTTCTTT.

The chain couples TRBV5-5 to TRBJ2-1; a possible D gene is TRBD1 (6 bases). V was clipped by 2 bases and J by 8 bases, with 17 bases between them. CDR1 and CDR2 (germline): SGHKS, YYEKEE (reference sequence). This CDR3 is built from 15 residues. The CDR3 reads CASSFTGLLVDEQFF. Written as DNA, the CDR3 is TGTGCCAGCAGCTTTACAGGGCTTTTGGTCGATGAGCAGTTCTTC. The whole variable domain, filled in from reference TRBV5-5 and TRBJ2-1, reads DAGVTQSPTHLIKTRGQQVTLRCSPISGHKSVSWYQQVLGQGPQFIFQYYEKEERGRGNFPDRFSARQFPNYSSELNVNALLLGDSALYLCASSFTGLLVDEQFFGPGTRLTVL.

This clonotype was observed many times. The CDR3 here is CASKEGDYEQYF. Here the CDR3 DNA reads TGTGCCAGCAAGGAGGGGGACTACGAGCAGTACTTC. V gene TRBV6-1 combines with J gene TRBJ2-7; D tentatively reads TRBD1 or TRBD2 (6 bases each). Germline CDR1 and CDR2: MNHNS and SASEGT. The CDR3 consists of 12 residues. Trimming removed 7 bases from V and 3 bases from J, with 10 bases in between.

This clonotype was recorded many times. The genes are TRBV5-5 and TRBJ1-5; D perhaps matches TRBD1 (5 bases). CDR1 and CDR2 (germline): SGHKS, YYEKEE (reference sequence). Trimming cost V 3 bases and J 1 base, with 14 bases left between them. This CDR3 spans 16 amino acids. The CDR3 is CASSSLPGDSNQPQHF. The CDR3 coding sequence is TGTGCCAGCAGCTCCCTCCCCGGGGACAGCAATCAGCCCCAGCATTTT.

V gene TRBV7-3 combines with J gene TRBJ2-5; 8 bases map to TRBD1. CDR1 is SGHTA and CDR2 is FQGTGA in the germline V gene. The CDR3 is 15 residues long. The V segment lost 3 bases and the J segment 6 bases; nucleotides outside the gene matches: 9. Here the CDR3 reads CASSFWAGGTQTQYF. The CDR3 DNA follows: TGTGCCAGCAGCTTTTGGGCAGGGGGCACTCAGACCCAGTACTTC.

This clonotype was observed at least ten times. The CDR3 region has the DNA TGCGCCAGCAGTCAATCTGCTGGTAACACCGGGGAGCTGTTTTTT. It yields the protein CASSQSAGNTGELFF. This chain joins TRBV5-1 and TRBJ2-2; D is uncertain. The CDR3 covers 15 residues. Trimming took 5 bases from V and 2 from J, leaving 13 bases between them. CDR1 is SGHRS, CDR2 YFSETQ, per germline.

This clonotype was detected many times. The rearrangement links TRBV20-1 to TRBJ2-7, with 8 bases lining up with TRBD1. CDR1 is DFQATT, CDR2 SNEGSKA, per germline (reference sequence). The CDR3 length is 14 residues. With V trimmed by 4 bases and J by 6 bases, 11 bases remained unmatched. In DNA, the CDR3 is TGCAGTGCTAATTCAGGGGGCCCTTTGAGCGAGCAGTACTTC. Translating gives CSANSGGPLSEQYF.

The rearrangement links TRBV2 to TRBJ2-1, with D possibly matching TRBD2 (6 bases). Germline-derived CDR1 and CDR2 are SNHLY and FYNNEI. CDR3 size: 16 residues. Trimming left V 4 bases short and J 5 bases short, with 18 bases between. The CDR3 coding sequence is TGTGCCAGCAGTGTCCCCCGGGACTCACTTCACAATGAGCAGTTCTTC. This sequence encodes CASSVPRDSLHNEQFF.

In this sample, this clonotype turned up many times. The chain recombines TRBV5-1 with TRBJ1-1; D is perhaps TRBD1 (6 bases). V lost 0 bases to trimming and J lost 1 base, with 16 bases between them. This CDR3 contains 17 residues. Germline assignment: CDR1 SGHRS and CDR2 YFSETQ. For the CDR3, the DNA is TGCGCCAGCAGCTTGGAATGGGGGGGCGGAACGAACACTGAAGCTTTCTTT. Its protein product is CASSLEWGGGTNTEAFF.